One and the same sample provided the 3 T cell receptor beta chains below, sequenced in a study of blood T cell repertoires in COVID-19 (dated by TCRdb to 2018 to 2021). Receptor amplification or capture employed the immunoSEQ multiplex PCR assay. Held by TCRdb, this immuneACCESS table contains in-frame sequences only and omits some clones. Under half of the omission traces to an unresolved V gene where checked; the cause of the rest is unknown. The table for this sample lists over 200,000 clones; 83% of them were counted only once. The ten largest clones capture roughly 1.3% of the sample. The sequenced material came from peripheral blood. These receptors were obtained from a woman between 25 and 40 years old with COVID-19, enrolled during active disease.

The genes are TRBV6-2 or TRBV6-3 and TRBJ2-1, with D tentatively TRBD1 (5 bases). The germline V gene has CDR1 MNHEY and CDR2 SVGEGT. This CDR3 has 16 residues. V shed 2 bases and J shed 0 bases, with 11 bases lying between them. The CDR3 DNA reads as TGTGCCAGCAGTTACATACAGGAGAGCTCCTACAATGAGCAGTTCTTC. As protein: CASSYIQESSYNEQFF.

The chain has TRBV19 and TRBJ1-1; D might be TRBD1 (5 bases). V lost 3 bases, J lost 0 bases, and 11 bases lay in between. This CDR3 is 15 amino acids long. Germline CDR1 LNHDA, CDR2 SQIVND (reference sequence). The CDR3 reads CASSIAPGMNTEAFF. The CDR3 coding sequence is TGTGCCAGTAGTATCGCCCCAGGGATGAACACTGAAGCTTTCTTT. Complete variable domain (other parts from reference TRBV19 and TRBJ1-1): DGGITQSPKYLFRKEGQNVTLSCEQNLNHDAMYWYRQDPGQGLRLIYYSQIVNDFQKGDIAEGYSVSREKKESFPLTVTSAQKNPTAFYLCASSIAPGMNTEAFFGQGTRLTVV.

This chain uses TRBV21-1 with TRBJ2-1; the DNA was not compared with TRBD1, the D call given in the table. TRBV21-1 corresponds to a pseudogene. CDR3 size: 15 residues. The CDR3 DNA sequence: TGTGCCAGCAGCAGTCCCGGGACAGCAGACAATGAGCAGTTCTTC. Translation: CASSSPGTADNEQFF.